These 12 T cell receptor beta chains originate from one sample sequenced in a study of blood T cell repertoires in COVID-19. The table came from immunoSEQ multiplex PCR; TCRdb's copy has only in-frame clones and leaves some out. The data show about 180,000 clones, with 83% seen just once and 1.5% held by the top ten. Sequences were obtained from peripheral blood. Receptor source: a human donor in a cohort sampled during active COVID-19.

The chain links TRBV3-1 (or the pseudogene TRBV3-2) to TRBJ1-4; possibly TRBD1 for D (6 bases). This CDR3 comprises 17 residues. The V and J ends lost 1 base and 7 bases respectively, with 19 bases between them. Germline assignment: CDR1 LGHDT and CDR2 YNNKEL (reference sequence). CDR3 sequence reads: CASSQGPTGWSGEKLFF. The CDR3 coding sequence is TGTGCCAGCAGCCAAGGTCCGACAGGTTGGAGCGGTGAAAAACTGTTTTTT.

The CDR3 region has the DNA TGTGCCACCTCCGGTTTTCGGGGGATTTACTACAATGAGCAGTTCTTC. Translated: CATSGFRGIYYNEQFF. This chain uses TRBV27 with TRBJ2-1; possible D gene TRBD2, 6 bases. This CDR3 has 16 amino acids. Germline values: CDR1 MNHEY, CDR2 SMNVEV (reference sequence). V was trimmed by 10 bases and J by 3 bases, leaving 22 bases between them.

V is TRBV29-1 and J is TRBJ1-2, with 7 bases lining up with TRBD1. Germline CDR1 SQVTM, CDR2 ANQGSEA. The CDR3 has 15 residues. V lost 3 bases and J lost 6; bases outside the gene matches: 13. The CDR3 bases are TGCAGCGTTGATGCCTTGCTGACAGGGCCCCATGGCTACACCTTC. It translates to CSVDALLTGPHGYTF.

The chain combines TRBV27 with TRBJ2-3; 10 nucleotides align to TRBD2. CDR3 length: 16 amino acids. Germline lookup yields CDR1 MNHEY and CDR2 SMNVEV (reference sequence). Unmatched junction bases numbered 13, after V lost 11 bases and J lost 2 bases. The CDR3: CAVQGVLAGPTDTQYF. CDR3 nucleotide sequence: TGTGCCGTGCAAGGTGTACTAGCGGGACCCACAGATACGCAGTATTTT.

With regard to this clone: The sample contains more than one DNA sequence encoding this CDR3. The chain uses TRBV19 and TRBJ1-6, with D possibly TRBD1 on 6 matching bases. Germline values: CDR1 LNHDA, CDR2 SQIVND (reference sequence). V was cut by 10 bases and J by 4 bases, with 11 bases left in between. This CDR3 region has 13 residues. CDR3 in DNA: TGTGCCACCCTAGGACAGTATAATTCACCCCTCCACTTT. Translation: CATLGQYNSPLHF.

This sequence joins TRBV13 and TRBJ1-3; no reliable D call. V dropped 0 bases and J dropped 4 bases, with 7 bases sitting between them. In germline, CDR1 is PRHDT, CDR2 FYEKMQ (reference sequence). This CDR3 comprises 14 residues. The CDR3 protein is CASSLGSPGNTIYF. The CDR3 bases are TGTGCCAGCAGCTTAGGGAGTCCCGGAAACACCATATATTTT.

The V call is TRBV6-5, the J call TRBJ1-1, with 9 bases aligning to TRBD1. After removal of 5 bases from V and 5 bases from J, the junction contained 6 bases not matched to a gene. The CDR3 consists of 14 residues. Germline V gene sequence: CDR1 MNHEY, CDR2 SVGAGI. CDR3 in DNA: TGTGCCAGCAGTACACTACAGGGGGCAACTGAAGCTTTCTTT. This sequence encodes CASSTLQGATEAFF.

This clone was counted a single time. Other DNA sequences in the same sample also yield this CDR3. The CDR3 protein is CASSLKRENTGELFF. CDR3 bases: TGTGCCAGCAGCTTGAAGCGGGAGAACACCGGGGAGCTGTTTTTT. The chain links TRBV5-4 to TRBJ2-2, with 7 bases lining up with TRBD2. CDR1 is SGHNT, CDR2 YYREEE, per germline (reference sequence). CDR3 length: 15 amino acids. V lost 1 base, J lost 1 base, and 1 base stayed unmatched.

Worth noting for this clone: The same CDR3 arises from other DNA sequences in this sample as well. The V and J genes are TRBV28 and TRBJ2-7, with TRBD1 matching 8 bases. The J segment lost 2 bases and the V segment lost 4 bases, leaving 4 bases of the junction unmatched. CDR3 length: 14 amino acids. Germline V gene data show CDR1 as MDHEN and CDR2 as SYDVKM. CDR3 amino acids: CASSSGQGPYEQYF. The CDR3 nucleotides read TGTGCCAGCAGTTCAGGACAGGGACCCTACGAGCAGTACTTC.

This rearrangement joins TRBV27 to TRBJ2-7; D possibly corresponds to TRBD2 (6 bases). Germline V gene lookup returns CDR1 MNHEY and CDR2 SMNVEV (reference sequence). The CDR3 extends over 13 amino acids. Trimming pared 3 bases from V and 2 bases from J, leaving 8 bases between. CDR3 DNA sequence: TGTGCCAGCAGTTTTAGCGGCCCCTACGAGCAGTACTTC. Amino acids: CASSFSGPYEQYF.

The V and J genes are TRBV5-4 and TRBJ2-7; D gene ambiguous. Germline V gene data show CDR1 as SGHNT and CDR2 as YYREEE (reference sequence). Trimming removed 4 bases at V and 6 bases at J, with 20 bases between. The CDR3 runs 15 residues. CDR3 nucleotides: TGTGCCAGCAGCAGCGCCCGAATGGCCGGTAGCGAGCAGTACTTC. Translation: CASSSARMAGSEQYF.

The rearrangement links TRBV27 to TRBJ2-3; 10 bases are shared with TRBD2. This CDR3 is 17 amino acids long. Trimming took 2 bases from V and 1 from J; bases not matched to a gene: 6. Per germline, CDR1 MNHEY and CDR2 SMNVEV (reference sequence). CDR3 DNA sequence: TGTGCCAGCAGTTTACATAGGCTAGCGGGGGGCACAGATACGCAGTATTTT. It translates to CASSLHRLAGGTDTQYF.